The rows below give T cell receptor beta chains drawn from one sample of a study of blood T cell repertoires in COVID-19. Profiled with immunoSEQ multiplex PCR; TCRdb holds only in-frame clones, not every one. There are 210,000 or so clones in the sample; 85% occur only once, and 5.1% lies in the top ten. The sequenced material came from peripheral blood. Receptor source: a man between 50 and 59 years old with COVID-19, enrolled during active disease. Each CDR3 is given without its conserved first and last residue.

j_call | v_call | cdr3_aa
TRBJ1-1 | TRBV19 | ASSMYRGNTEAF
TRBJ1-3 | TRBV30 | AWSPDGITGVAGNTIY
TRBJ2-7 | TRBV10-2 | ASSRWGSEEQY
TRBJ1-6 | TRBV5-1 | ASSSRGARANYNSPLH
TRBJ1-1 | TRBV11-2 | ASSLRRGSGTEAF
TRBJ1-1 | TRBV25-1 | ASSESRNTEAF
TRBJ1-2 | TRBV25-1 | ASSEQQGYGYT
TRBJ1-1 | TRBV19 | ASETGMNTEAF
TRBJ2-7 | TRBV29-1 | SVEFGGNPSYEQY
TRBJ1-3 | TRBV9 | ASSVAATGPGNTIY
TRBJ1-5 | TRBV9 | ASSPSGTGTNQPQH
TRBJ1-1 | TRBV19 | ASSLSVKLNTEAF
TRBJ2-3 | TRBV5-6 | ASSWAGTSDRTDTQY
TRBJ2-1 | TRBV24-1 | ATSDRRLAGGLYNEQF
TRBJ1-2 | TRBV11-2 | ASSAHSRNDT
TRBJ2-2 | TRBV6-6 | ASSPRGRSTGELF
TRBJ1-1 | TRBV10-3 | AISDPGQPRREAF
TRBJ1-1 | TRBV7-8 | ASSLGEQGHTEAF
TRBJ1-1 | TRBV6-1 | ASSDWGAGTEAF
TRBJ2-5 | TRBV29-1 | SVDKHRSAETQY
TRBJ2-1 | TRBV6-5 | ASSFGTPYNEQF
TRBJ1-2 | TRBV7-2 | ASSRDRGNYGYT
TRBJ1-1 | TRBV5-1 | ASSNSPTGINTEAF
TRBJ1-5 | TRBV30 | AWGGTAAGQPQH
TRBJ2-3 | TRBV7-3 | ASSLEPGTSGDTQY
TRBJ2-7 | TRBV5-4 | ASSQGQGLHEQY
TRBJ2-3 | TRBV7-9 | ASSLDLVITDTQY
TRBJ2-7 | TRBV15 | ATSPEFLLRQY
TRBJ1-6 | TRBV5-1 | ASSSPSGAHSYNSPLH
TRBJ2-2 | TRBV13 | ASSPGTANTGELF
TRBJ1-2 | TRBV11-2 | ASSLGQGYGYT
TRBJ1-4 | TRBV6-1 | ASSEKGVWGQGSEKLF
TRBJ2-1 | TRBV4-2 | ASSQDEGGGTYNEQF
TRBJ2-7 | TRBV7-3 | ASSIAGGIEQY
TRBJ1-2 | TRBV12-3/TRBV12-4 | ASSPGQTHGYT